This T cell receptor (beta chain) was documented in a study of T cell responses to AZD1222 COVID-19 vaccine. Pooling covered second doses at about 4 or about 12 weeks. Whole-study findings and limits: CD4 TCRs covered the whole spike, strongest at regions 160-218 and 743-854. No repertoire was sampled before or during the peak T cell response, only after it.

The sample holds a few counts of this clone. Its antigen is still unknown. Germline V gives CDR1 SNHLY, CDR2 FYNNEI. Trimming took off 5 bases at V and 4 bases at J, with 9 bases between the two ends. The CDR3 is 13 residues long. Method: immunoSEQ multiplex PCR; TCRdb's copy keeps in-frame clones and lacks some. The sample yields 80,000 to 90,000 clones, around nine tenths seen once. The receptor comes from an adult who received the AZD1222 COVID-19 vaccine. This sample comprised peripheral blood, obtained 28 days after the second AZD1222 dose. The rearrangement uses TRBV2 and TRBJ1-5; D remains ambiguous. The DNA of the CDR3 is TGTGCCAGCAGTCCCCGGGAGAATCAGCCCCAGCATTTT. The encoded protein is CASSPRENQPQHF.